This T cell receptor (beta chain) was obtained from a study of blood T cell repertoires in COVID-19. This table comes from immunoSEQ multiplex PCR, and its TCRdb copy is limited to in-frame clones, with some not included. The sample has approximately 130,000 clones; 86% are singletons. Trimming shortened V by 2 bases and J by 9 bases, and 20 bases separated the two germline ends. Germline V gene lookup returns CDR1 MGHDK and CDR2 SYGVNS. CDR3 length: 16 residues. This TCR was recovered from a woman aged 45-65 years who had recovered from COVID-19. Sequencing was carried out using PBMCs or T cells enriched from blood (not recorded which). V and J are TRBV25-1 and TRBJ2-1, with a tentative D call TRBD2 (7 bases). Here the CDR3 reads CASSEIGGGGRFEQFF. The CDR3 DNA reads TGTGCCAGCAGTGAAATCGGAGGGGGGGGCCGTTTTGAGCAGTTCTTC.